The TCR beta chain under discussion was sequenced for a study of CD8+CD57+ T cells in acquired aplastic anemia. This CDR3 has 13 amino acids. From germline, CDR1 is SNHLY and CDR2 FYNNEI. The V end was cut by 1 base, the J end by 2 bases, with 6 bases between. The patients chosen for sequencing had shown expansion of CD8+CD57+ cells (detected by flow cytometry). This clonotype was counted between two and nine times. The antigen is undetermined. TCR beta VDJ and CDR3 profiles were obtained from a genomic DNA template. MiXCR was run by TCRdb on the reads, yielding one entry per CDR3 protein. Among under 200,000 distinct CDR3 sequences listed, 71% were seen once. Study-level findings and limits: Statistical testing detected no significant gap in CD8+ Simpson's diversity between patients and controls.

The chain has TRBV2 and TRBJ2-7, with unresolved D. This TCR came from a human donor with aplastic anemia. The specimen sequenced was sorted CD4+, CD8+, or CD8+CD57+ T cells (not recorded which) from PBMCs. CDR3 bases: TGTGCCAGCAGTGAAGTTTCCCCCTACGAGCAGTACTTC. It codes for CASSEVSPYEQYF.